The clone carrying this T cell receptor beta chain was seen only a few times. V dropped 0 bases and J dropped 3 bases, with 18 bases sitting between them. The CDR3 has 18 amino acids. The V gene's germline CDR1 is LNHDA and CDR2 SQIVND (reference sequence). As to treatment: randomized to nivolumab then ipilimumab (arm A) or the reverse (arm B). TCRdb's copy holds only in-frame clones and misses some; the assay was immunoSEQ multiplex PCR. The sample has around 4,000 clones, about 19% seen once. The sample belongs to a study of sequential checkpoint blockade in melanoma. Study details: TCRbeta immunosequencing was performed on DNA from roughly 90 pretreatment melanoma tumor samples. Matched biopsies came pretreatment and at week 13 for 20 to 25 patients.

This sample comprised tumor tissue (inferred from file names), obtained from a patient given nivolumab and ipilimumab in sequence. The TCR sequence derives from a human patient with melanoma. Some clones in this sample may be carry-over from other donors' samples. The V call is TRBV19, the J call TRBJ1-5, with D perhaps matching TRBD1 (6 bases). CDR3 sequence: CASSIDLPTGIVNQPQHF. DNA of the CDR3: TGTGCCAGTAGTATAGACCTCCCGACAGGCATAGTCAATCAGCCCCAGCATTTT.